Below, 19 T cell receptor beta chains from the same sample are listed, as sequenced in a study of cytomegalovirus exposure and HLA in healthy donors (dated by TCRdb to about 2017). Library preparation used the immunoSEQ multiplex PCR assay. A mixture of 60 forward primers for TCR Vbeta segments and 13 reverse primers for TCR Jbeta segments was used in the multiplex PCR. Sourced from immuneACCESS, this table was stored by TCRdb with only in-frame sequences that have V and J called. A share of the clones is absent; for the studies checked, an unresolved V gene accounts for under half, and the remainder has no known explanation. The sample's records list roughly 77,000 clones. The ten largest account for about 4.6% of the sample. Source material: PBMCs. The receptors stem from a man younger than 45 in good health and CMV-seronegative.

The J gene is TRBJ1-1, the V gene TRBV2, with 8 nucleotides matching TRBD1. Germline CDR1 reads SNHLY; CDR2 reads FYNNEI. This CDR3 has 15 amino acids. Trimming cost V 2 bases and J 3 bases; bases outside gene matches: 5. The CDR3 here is CASSEWTGWDTEAFF. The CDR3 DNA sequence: TGTGCCAGCAGTGAATGGACAGGGTGGGACACTGAAGCTTTCTTT.

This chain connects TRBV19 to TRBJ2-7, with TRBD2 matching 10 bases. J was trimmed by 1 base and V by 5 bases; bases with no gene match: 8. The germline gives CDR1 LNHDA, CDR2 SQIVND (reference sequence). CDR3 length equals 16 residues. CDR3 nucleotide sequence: TGTGCCAGTAGTGGGGGGACTAGCGTTTTTTCCTACGAGCAGTACTTC. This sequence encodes CASSGGTSVFSYEQYF.

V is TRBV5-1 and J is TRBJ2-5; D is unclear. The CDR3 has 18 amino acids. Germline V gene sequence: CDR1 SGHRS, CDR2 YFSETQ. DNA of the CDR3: TGCGTACTCAGCTTGGTTCCCTACGAGGCCAGTTCCCGGGAGACCCAGTACTTC. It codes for CVLSLVPYEASSRETQYF. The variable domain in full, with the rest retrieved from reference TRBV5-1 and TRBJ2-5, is KAGVTQTPRYLIKTRGQQVTLSCSPISGHRSVSWYQQTPGQGLQFLFEYFSETQRNKGNFPGRFSGRQFSNSRSEMNVSTLELGDSALYLCVLSLVPYEASSRETQYFGPGTRLLVL.

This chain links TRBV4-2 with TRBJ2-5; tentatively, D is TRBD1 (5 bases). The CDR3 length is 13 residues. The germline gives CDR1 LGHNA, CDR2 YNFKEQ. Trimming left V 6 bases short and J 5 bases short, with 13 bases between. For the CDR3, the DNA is TGTGCCAGCAGTCAGGGTGTGGGGGAGACCCAGTACTTC. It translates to CASSQGVGETQYF.

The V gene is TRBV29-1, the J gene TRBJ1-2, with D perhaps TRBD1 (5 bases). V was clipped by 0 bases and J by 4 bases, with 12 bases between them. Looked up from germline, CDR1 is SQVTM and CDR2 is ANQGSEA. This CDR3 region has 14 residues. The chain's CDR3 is CSVEDPLRGYGYTF. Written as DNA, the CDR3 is TGCAGCGTTGAAGACCCTCTAAGGGGCTATGGCTACACCTTC.

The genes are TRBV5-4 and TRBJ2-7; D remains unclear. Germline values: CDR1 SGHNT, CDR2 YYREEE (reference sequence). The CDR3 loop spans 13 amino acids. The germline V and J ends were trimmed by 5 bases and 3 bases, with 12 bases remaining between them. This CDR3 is CASSTATSYEQYF. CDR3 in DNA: TGTGCCAGCAGTACAGCAACAAGCTACGAGCAGTACTTC.

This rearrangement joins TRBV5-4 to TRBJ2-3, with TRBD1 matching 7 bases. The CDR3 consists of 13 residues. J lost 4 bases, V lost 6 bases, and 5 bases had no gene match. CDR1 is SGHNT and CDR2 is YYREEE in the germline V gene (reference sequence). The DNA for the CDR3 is TGTGCCAGCAACAGGGGTGCTGCAGATACGCAGTATTTT. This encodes CASNRGAADTQYF. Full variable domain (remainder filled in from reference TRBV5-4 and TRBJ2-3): ETGVTQSPTHLIKTRGQQVTLRCSSQSGHNTVSWYQQALGQGPQFIFQYYREEENGRGNFPPRFSGLQFPNYSSELNVNALELDDSALYLCASNRGAADTQYFGPGTRLTVL.

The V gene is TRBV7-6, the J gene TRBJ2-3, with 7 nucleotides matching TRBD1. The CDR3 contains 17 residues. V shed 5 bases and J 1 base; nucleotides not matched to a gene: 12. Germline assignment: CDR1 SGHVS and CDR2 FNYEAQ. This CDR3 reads CASSPYPTGDGTDTQYF. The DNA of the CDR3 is TGTGCCAGCAGCCCCTATCCCACAGGGGACGGCACAGATACGCAGTATTTT.

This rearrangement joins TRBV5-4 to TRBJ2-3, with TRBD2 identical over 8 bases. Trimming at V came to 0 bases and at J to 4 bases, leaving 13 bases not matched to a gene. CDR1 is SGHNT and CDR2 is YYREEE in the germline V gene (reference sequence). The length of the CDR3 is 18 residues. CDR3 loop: CASSLEPSGSGRPDTQYF. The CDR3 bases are TGTGCCAGCAGCTTGGAGCCCAGCGGGAGCGGCCGCCCAGATACGCAGTATTTT. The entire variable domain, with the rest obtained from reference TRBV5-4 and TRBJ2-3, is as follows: ETGVTQSPTHLIKTRGQQVTLRCSSQSGHNTVSWYQQALGQGPQFIFQYYREEENGRGNFPPRFSGLQFPNYSSELNVNALELDDSALYLCASSLEPSGSGRPDTQYFGPGTRLTVL.

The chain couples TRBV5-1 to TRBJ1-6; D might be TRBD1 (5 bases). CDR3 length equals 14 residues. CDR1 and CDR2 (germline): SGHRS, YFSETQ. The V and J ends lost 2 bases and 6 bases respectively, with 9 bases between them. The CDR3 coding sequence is TGCGCCAGCAGCTTAGGGGAGGGTAATTCACCCCTCCACTTT. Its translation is CASSLGEGNSPLHF.

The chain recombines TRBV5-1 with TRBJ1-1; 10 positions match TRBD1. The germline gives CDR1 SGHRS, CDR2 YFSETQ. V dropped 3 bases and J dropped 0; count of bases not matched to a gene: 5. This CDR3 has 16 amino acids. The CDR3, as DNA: TGCGCCAGCAGCTGGAGACAGGGGGCGGTGAACACTGAAGCTTTCTTT. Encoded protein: CASSWRQGAVNTEAFF.

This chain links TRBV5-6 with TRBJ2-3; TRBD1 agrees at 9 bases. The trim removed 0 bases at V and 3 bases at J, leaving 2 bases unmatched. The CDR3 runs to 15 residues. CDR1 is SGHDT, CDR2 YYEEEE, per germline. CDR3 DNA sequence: TGTGCCAGCAGCTTGGTCGGGACAGGGACAGATACGCAGTATTTT. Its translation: CASSLVGTGTDTQYF. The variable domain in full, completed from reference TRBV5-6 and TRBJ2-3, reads DAGVTQSPTHLIKTRGQQVTLRCSPKSGHDTVSWYQQALGQGPQFIFQYYEEEERQRGNFPDRFSGHQFPNYSSELNVNALLLGDSALYLCASSLVGTGTDTQYFGPGTRLTVL.

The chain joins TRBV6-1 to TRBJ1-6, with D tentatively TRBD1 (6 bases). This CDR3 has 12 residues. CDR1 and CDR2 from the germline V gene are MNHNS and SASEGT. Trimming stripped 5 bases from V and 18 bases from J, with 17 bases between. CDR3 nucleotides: TGTGCCAGCAGTTATACTACAGGGCCATCCCACTTT. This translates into CASSYTTGPSHF.

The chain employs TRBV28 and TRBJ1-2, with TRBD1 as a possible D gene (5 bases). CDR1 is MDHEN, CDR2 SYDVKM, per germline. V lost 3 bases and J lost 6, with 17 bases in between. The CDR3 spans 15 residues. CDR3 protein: CASSFGTLRGDGYTF. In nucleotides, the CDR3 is TGTGCCAGCAGTTTCGGGACCCTCCGGGGGGATGGCTACACCTTC.

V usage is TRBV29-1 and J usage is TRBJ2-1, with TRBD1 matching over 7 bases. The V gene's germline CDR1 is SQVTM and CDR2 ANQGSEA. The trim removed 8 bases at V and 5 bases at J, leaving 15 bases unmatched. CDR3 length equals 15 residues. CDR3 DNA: TGCAGCACTCAAGACAGGGTGAGATCCGACAATGAGCAGTTCTTC. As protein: CSTQDRVRSDNEQFF.

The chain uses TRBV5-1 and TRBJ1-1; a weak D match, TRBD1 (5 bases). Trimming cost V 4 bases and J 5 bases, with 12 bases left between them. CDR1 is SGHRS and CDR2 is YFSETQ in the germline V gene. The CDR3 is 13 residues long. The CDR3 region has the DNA TGCGCCAGCAGCGCTCAGGGTTTTACTGAAGCTTTCTTT. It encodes CASSAQGFTEAFF.

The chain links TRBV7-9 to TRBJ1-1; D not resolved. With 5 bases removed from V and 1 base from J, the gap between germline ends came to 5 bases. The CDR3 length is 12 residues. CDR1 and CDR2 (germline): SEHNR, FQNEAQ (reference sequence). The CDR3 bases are TGTGCCAGCAGCACTGAGAACACTGAAGCTTTCTTT. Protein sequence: CASSTENTEAFF.

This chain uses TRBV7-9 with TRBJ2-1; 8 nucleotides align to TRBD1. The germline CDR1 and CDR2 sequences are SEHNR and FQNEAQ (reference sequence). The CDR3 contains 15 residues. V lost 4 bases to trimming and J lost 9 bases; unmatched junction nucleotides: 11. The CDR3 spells CASSYSGQGGGEQFF. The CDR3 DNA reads TGTGCCAGCAGCTACTCCGGACAGGGTGGGGGTGAGCAGTTCTTC.

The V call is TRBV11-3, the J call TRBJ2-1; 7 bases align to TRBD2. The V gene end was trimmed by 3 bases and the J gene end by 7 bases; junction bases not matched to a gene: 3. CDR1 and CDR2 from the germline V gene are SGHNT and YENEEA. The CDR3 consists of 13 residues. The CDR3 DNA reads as TGTGCCAGCAGCTTTCGGCGGGGGAATGAGCAGTTCTTC. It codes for CASSFRRGNEQFF.